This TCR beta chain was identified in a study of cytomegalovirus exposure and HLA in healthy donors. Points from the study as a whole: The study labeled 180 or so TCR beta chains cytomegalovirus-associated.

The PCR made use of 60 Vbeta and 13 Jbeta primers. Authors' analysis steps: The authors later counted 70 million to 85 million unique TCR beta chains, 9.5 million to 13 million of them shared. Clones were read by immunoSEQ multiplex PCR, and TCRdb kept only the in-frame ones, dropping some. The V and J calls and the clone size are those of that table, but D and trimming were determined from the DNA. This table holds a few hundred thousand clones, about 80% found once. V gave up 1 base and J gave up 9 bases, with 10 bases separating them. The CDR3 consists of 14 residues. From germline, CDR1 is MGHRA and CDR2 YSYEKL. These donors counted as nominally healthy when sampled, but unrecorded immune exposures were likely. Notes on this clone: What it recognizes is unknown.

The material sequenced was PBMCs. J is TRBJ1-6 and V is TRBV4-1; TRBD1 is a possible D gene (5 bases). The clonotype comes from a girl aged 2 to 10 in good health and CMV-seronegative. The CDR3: CASSQGQQISPLHF. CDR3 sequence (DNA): TGCGCCAGCAGCCAAGGACAGCAGATTTCACCCCTCCACTTT.